Listed here are 27 T cell receptor beta chains from one sample, sequenced in a study of blood T cells in healthy people across ages (dated by TCRdb to the mid-2010s). Library preparation was by 5' RACE. TCRdb names Illumina HiSeq 2500 as the instrument used. A second about 7 to 12 cycle PCR used a sample-barcoded 5' primer and a J-beta primer mix. TCRdb ran its own pipeline on the public reads, namely fastp trimming at Q25 and MiXCR clone calling, and kept in-frame beta chains. Rows with a matching CDR3 protein are joined into one entry that keeps the most common DNA and genes. The sample contains around 1,100,000 distinct CDR3 sequences, roughly two fifths of them found a single time. The ten largest clones add up to about an eighth of the sample. Specimen: blood. The receptors here all came from a man aged 18 to 30 in good health.

V is TRBV6-6 and J is TRBJ2-2, with 11 bases aligning to TRBD2. This CDR3 is 17 amino acids long. The V gene end was trimmed by 6 bases and the J gene end by 4 bases; junction bases not matched to a gene: 10. Per the germline V gene, CDR1 is MNHNY and CDR2 is SVGAGI (reference sequence). CDR3 in amino acids: CASRGLIAGGLTGELFF. The DNA of the CDR3 is TGTGCCAGCAGGGGACTGATAGCGGGGGGGCTCACCGGGGAGCTGTTTTTT.

The chain employs TRBV4-3 and TRBJ1-2, with TRBD1 matching over 10 bases. After removal of 0 bases from V and 0 bases from J, the junction contained 13 bases not matched to a gene. This CDR3 is 20 amino acids long. The V gene's germline CDR1 is LGHNA and CDR2 YSLEER. CDR3 in amino acids: CASSQDSNRDRGVTNYGYTF. CDR3 in DNA: TGCGCCAGCAGCCAAGATTCAAACCGGGACAGGGGAGTGACTAACTATGGCTACACCTTC.

V gene TRBV27 combines with J gene TRBJ2-1; D unclear. V shed 2 bases and J shed 2 bases, with 13 bases lying between them. Per the germline V gene, CDR1 is MNHEY and CDR2 is SMNVEV (reference sequence). The CDR3 has 16 amino acids. Here the CDR3 DNA reads TGTGCCAGCAGTTTAATCGTACCCGGCCCCTACAATGAGCAGTTCTTC. It encodes CASSLIVPGPYNEQFF.

This chain connects TRBV7-9 to TRBJ1-1, with 11 bases matching TRBD1. The V gene end was trimmed by 5 bases and the J gene end by 6 bases; junction bases not matched to a gene: 5. CDR3 length: 14 residues. Germline V gene data show CDR1 as SEHNR and CDR2 as FQNEAQ (reference sequence). The CDR3 protein is CASSPRTGGAEAFF. CDR3 nucleotide sequence: TGTGCCAGCAGCCCGAGGACAGGGGGCGCTGAAGCTTTCTTT. Together with reference TRBV7-9 and TRBJ1-1, the CDR3 gives the full variable domain: DTGVSQNPRHKITKRGQNVTFRCDPISEHNRLYWYRQTLGQGPEFLTYFQNEAQLEKSRLLSDRFSAERPKGSFSTLEIQRTEQGDSAMYLCASSPRTGGAEAFFGQGTRLTVV.

J is TRBJ2-3 and V is TRBV7-3, with D unclear. Germline CDR1 is SGHTA and CDR2 is FQGTGA. The CDR3 consists of 14 residues. The V end was cut by 1 base, the J end by 6 bases, with 11 bases between. CDR3 nucleotide sequence: TGTGCCAGCAGCTTAAGAGCTGTTCTGGATACGCAGTATTTT. Translated: CASSLRAVLDTQYF. The full variable domain, completed using reference TRBV7-3 and TRBJ2-3, is GAGVSQTPSNKVTEKGKYVELRCDPISGHTALYWYRQSLGQGPEFLIYFQGTGAADDSGLPNDRFFAVRPEGSVSTLKIQRTERGDSAVYLCASSLRAVLDTQYFGPGTRLTVL.

Only a few counts were recorded for this clonotype. The chain carries TRBV11-2 and TRBJ2-2, with no clear D. Trimming cost V 1 base and J 2 bases, with 8 bases left between them. Germline V gene lookup returns CDR1 SGHAT and CDR2 FQNNGV. The CDR3 consists of 15 residues. The CDR3 DNA sequence: TGTGCCAGCAGCTTAGTCTCAGGAAACACCGGGGAGCTGTTTTTT. Translation: CASSLVSGNTGELFF. The full variable domain, with the rest looked up from reference TRBV11-2 and TRBJ2-2, is EAGVAQSPRYKIIEKRQSVAFWCNPISGHATLYWYQQILGQGPKLLIQFQNNGVVDDSQLPKDRFSAERLKGVDSTLKIQPAKLEDSAVYLCASSLVSGNTGELFFGEGSRLTVL.

The genes are TRBV4-3 and TRBJ2-1, with 8 bases aligning to TRBD2. J was trimmed by 2 bases and V by 0 bases; bases with no gene match: 0. Germline CDR1 reads LGHNA; CDR2 reads YSLEER. The CDR3 extends over 15 amino acids. The CDR3 spells CASSQDSGTYNEQFF. In nucleotides, the CDR3 is TGCGCCAGCAGCCAAGATAGCGGGACCTACAATGAGCAGTTCTTC.

V gene TRBV18 combines with J gene TRBJ2-5; no clear D. V lost 3 bases to trimming and J lost 5 bases, with 13 bases between them. The CDR3 length is 14 residues. The V gene's germline CDR1 is KGHSH and CDR2 LQKENI. The CDR3 sequence: CASSPIRETETQYF. The DNA for the CDR3 is TGTGCCAGCTCACCTATTAGAGAGACCGAGACCCAGTACTTC.

V usage is TRBV20-1 and J usage is TRBJ1-5; 7 bases agree with TRBD1. Germline V CDR1 and CDR2: DFQATT, SNEGSKA (reference sequence). With V trimmed by 5 bases and J by 4 bases, 5 bases remained unmatched. This CDR3 spans 13 amino acids. The CDR3 protein is CSAAGTVNQPQHF. CDR3 DNA: TGCAGTGCTGCAGGGACAGTAAATCAGCCCCAGCATTTT.

The CDR3 region has the DNA TGTGCCAGCAGTTTAGCGCCGGCAGCTGACTATGGCTACACCTTC. As protein: CASSLAPAADYGYTF. The chain links TRBV12-3 or TRBV12-4 to TRBJ1-2; D is unresolved. The CDR3 is made up of 15 amino acids. Trimming removed 0 bases from V and 3 bases from J, with 11 bases in between.

This clonotype has more than one count but fewer than ten. The chain links TRBV9 to TRBJ1-6, with 8 bases that match TRBD1. The CDR3 is 15 amino acids. CDR1 and CDR2 (germline): SGDLS, YYNGEE. J was trimmed by 10 bases and V by 0 bases; bases with no gene match: 6. The CDR3 DNA is TGTGCCAGCAGCGTAGACGGACAGGGAATCTCACCCCTCCACTTT. Its protein product is CASSVDGQGISPLHF. Filled out from reference TRBV9 and TRBJ1-6, the complete variable domain reads DSGVTQTPKHLITATGQRVTLRCSPRSGDLSVYWYQQSLDQGLQFLIQYYNGEERAKGNILERFSAQQFPDLHSELNLSSLELGDSALYFCASSVDGQGISPLHFGNGTRLTVT.

The V gene is TRBV5-1, the J gene TRBJ2-3; 16 bases fit TRBD2. The CDR3 runs 18 residues. Germline CDR1 reads SGHRS; CDR2 reads YFSETQ. V lost 3 bases, J lost 2 bases, and 6 bases stayed unmatched. The CDR3 region has the DNA TGCGCCAGCAGCTCGGGACTAGCGGGGGGGATGCACACAGATACGCAGTATTTT. This sequence encodes CASSSGLAGGMHTDTQYF. Together with reference TRBV5-1 and TRBJ2-3, the CDR3 gives the full variable domain: KAGVTQTPRYLIKTRGQQVTLSCSPISGHRSVSWYQQTPGQGLQFLFEYFSETQRNKGNFPGRFSGRQFSNSRSEMNVSTLELGDSALYLCASSSGLAGGMHTDTQYFGPGTRLTVL.

The CDR3 DNA is TGTGCCAGCAGCCAAGGCCCGCAGAGGAACACTGAAGCTTTCTTT. It codes for CASSQGPQRNTEAFF. The chain couples TRBV3-1 to TRBJ1-1; no definite D call. There are 15 residues in the CDR3. V lost 1 base and J 1 base, leaving 10 bases between the germline ends. Germline V CDR1 and CDR2: LGHDT, YNNKEL (reference sequence).

This clonotype was detected many times. The chain carries TRBV20-1 and TRBJ1-3; no definite D call. Looked up from germline, CDR1 is DFQATT and CDR2 is SNEGSKA (reference sequence). V lost 5 bases and J 4 bases, leaving 12 bases between the germline ends. There are 13 residues in the CDR3. The DNA of the CDR3 is TGCAGTGCTCTCCTGGGTACGGGAAACACCATATATTTT. It yields the protein CSALLGTGNTIYF.

The table lists this clonotype with a few counts. V and J are TRBV11-2 and TRBJ1-2; 8 bases align to TRBD1. The CDR3 is 15 residues long. In germline, CDR1 is SGHAT, CDR2 FQNNGV. V trimming: 5 bases; J trimming: 4 bases; junction bases outside the gene matches: 9. The CDR3 spells CASSRRTGSAYGYTF. CDR3 bases: TGTGCCAGCAGCCGACGGACAGGGTCGGCCTATGGCTACACCTTC.

The chain employs TRBV7-9 and TRBJ2-7; the D is unclear. The CDR3 covers 17 residues. V was pared by 5 bases and J by 3 bases, with 23 bases between. The germline CDR1 and CDR2 sequences are SEHNR and FQNEAQ (reference sequence). The CDR3 DNA is TGTGCCAGCAGCGGTAGACTCCTAAATGAGCAGTTCTACGAGCAGTACTTC. Translated, it gives CASSGRLLNEQFYEQYF.

The V and J genes are TRBV30 and TRBJ2-1, with 8 bases lining up with TRBD2. The CDR3 runs to 16 residues. Germline V gene sequence: CDR1 GTSNPN, CDR2 SVGIG (reference sequence). The trim removed 2 bases at V and 3 bases at J, leaving 9 bases unmatched. The CDR3 region has the DNA TGTGCCTGGAGTCCTTGGAGCGGGGGCAACTACAATGAGCAGTTCTTC. It encodes CAWSPWSGGNYNEQFF.

The chain employs TRBV29-1 and TRBJ1-2; D possibly corresponds to TRBD1 (5 bases). Germline V gene lookup returns CDR1 SQVTM and CDR2 ANQGSEA. There are 13 residues in the CDR3. V shed 3 bases and J shed 8 bases, with 16 bases lying between them. The CDR3 region is CSVDIGARGGYTF. The CDR3 DNA follows: TGCAGCGTTGATATAGGGGCAAGGGGAGGCTACACCTTC.

This clonotype was counted many times. The chain combines TRBV5-1 with TRBJ2-3; 7 nucleotides match TRBD1. The germline CDR1 and CDR2 sequences are SGHRS and YFSETQ. The trim removed 0 bases at V and 2 bases at J, leaving 3 bases unmatched. This CDR3 is built from 15 residues. The CDR3 bases are TGCGCCAGCAGCTTGGTGGACAGGTACACAGATACGCAGTATTTT. It is translated as CASSLVDRYTDTQYF.

The chain couples TRBV12-3 or TRBV12-4 to TRBJ2-5, with D perhaps TRBD2 (6 bases). The CDR3 runs 17 residues. V lost 0 bases, J lost 1 base, and 15 bases lay in between. CDR3 protein: CASSLALGAGLQETQYF. CDR3 coding DNA: TGTGCCAGCAGTTTAGCGCTTGGAGCGGGCCTCCAAGAGACCCAGTACTTC.

The chain links TRBV20-1 to TRBJ2-7, with 9 bases matching TRBD2. The CDR3 length is 15 residues. With V trimmed by 7 bases and J by 7 bases, 17 bases remained unmatched. In germline, CDR1 is DFQATT, CDR2 SNEGSKA (reference sequence). For the CDR3, the DNA is TGCAGTGTTAGGGTAGCGGGGGCCAAAGGGAATGAGCAGTACTTC. Amino acids: CSVRVAGAKGNEQYF.

The V and J genes are TRBV20-1 and TRBJ1-2; weak D call: TRBD1 (5 bases). The ends were cut back, 0 bases at V and 4 bases at J, with 9 bases in the middle. The germline V gene has CDR1 DFQATT and CDR2 SNEGSKA (reference sequence). The CDR3 extends over 13 amino acids. The CDR3 loop is CSARDRASYGYTF. The CDR3 bases are TGCAGTGCTAGAGACAGGGCTAGCTATGGCTACACCTTC.

The chain carries TRBV5-1 and TRBJ2-7; 7 nucleotides line up with TRBD1. Losses at the gene ends were 2 bases for V and 5 bases for J; bases not matched to a gene: 7. Germline loops: CDR1 SGHRS, CDR2 YFSETQ. This CDR3 region has 14 residues. The CDR3 is CASSFDRVVHEQYF. CDR3 DNA sequence: TGCGCCAGCAGCTTCGACAGGGTGGTTCACGAGCAGTACTTC.

V usage is TRBV6-5 and J usage is TRBJ1-6, with 7 bases lining up with TRBD1. The trim removed 5 bases at V and 10 bases at J, leaving 11 bases unmatched. Germline CDR1 reads MNHEY; CDR2 reads SVGAGI. This CDR3 contains 15 residues. The CDR3 spells CASSLHRGYESPLHF. CDR3 nucleotides: TGTGCCAGCAGTCTACACAGGGGTTACGAGTCACCCCTCCACTTT.

This chain joins TRBV19 and TRBJ1-1; no clear D gene. Trimming left V 8 bases short and J 1 base short, with 11 bases between. From germline, CDR1 is LNHDA and CDR2 SQIVND (reference sequence). The CDR3 runs 13 residues. CDR3 nucleotide sequence: TGTGCCAGTCTCGCGGTTGGGAACACTGAAGCTTTCTTT. It encodes CASLAVGNTEAFF.

The V call is TRBV4-1, the J call TRBJ1-2; D is ambiguous. CDR3 length: 14 amino acids. Deletions cut 3 bases from V and 4 bases from J, with 12 bases between. Germline V gene data show CDR1 as MGHRA and CDR2 as YSYEKL. The CDR3, as DNA: TGCGCCAGCAGCCATCCTGGCAGCCTCTATGGCTACACCTTC. Protein product: CASSHPGSLYGYTF.

In its sample, this clonotype was seen a few times. The rearrangement uses TRBV2 and TRBJ1-1, with D hard to call. Germline CDR1 is SNHLY and CDR2 is FYNNEI. The CDR3 has 11 residues. Trimming shortened V by 10 bases and J by 5 bases, and 11 bases separated the two germline ends. The CDR3 DNA reads TGTGCCACCCTGGGTAGGACTGAAGCTTTCTTT. This translates into CATLGRTEAFF.